In its sample, the clone carrying this T cell receptor beta chain was seen a few times. The antigen is undetermined. The immunoSEQ assay was v3. The assay was immunoSEQ multiplex PCR, and TCRdb's table has in-frame clones only and misses some. There are about 100,000 clones in the sample; less than 70% occur only once, and roughly 9.8% lies in the top ten. Stated time point: pre-treatment sample, taken before nivolumab and TIL therapy. Most excised metastases sampled were pleural nodules or supraclavicular lymph nodes. Stage 4 NSCLC adults joined between October 2017 and 2020. This sample was included in a study of TIL therapy for anti-PD-1-resistant metastatic lung cancer. Across the study: Several tumors were EGFR-mutant and two were ALK-rearranged. Study-wide results and limits: Treatment-naive, never-smoker and oncogene-addicted patients were overrepresented in this highly selected cohort.

Germline V gives CDR1 SGDLS, CDR2 YYNGEE. The CDR3 covers 14 residues. V was trimmed by 7 bases and J by 6 bases, leaving 16 bases between them. The rearrangement links TRBV9 to TRBJ2-2; perhaps TRBD1 as D (6 bases). The TCR comes from a person between 25 and 80 years old with non-small cell lung cancer. Sample: tumor tissue, taken at baseline. For the CDR3, the DNA is TGTGCCAGCGAAATGGCAGGGGCGCCCGGGGAGCTGTTTTTT. Its translation is CASEMAGAPGELFF.